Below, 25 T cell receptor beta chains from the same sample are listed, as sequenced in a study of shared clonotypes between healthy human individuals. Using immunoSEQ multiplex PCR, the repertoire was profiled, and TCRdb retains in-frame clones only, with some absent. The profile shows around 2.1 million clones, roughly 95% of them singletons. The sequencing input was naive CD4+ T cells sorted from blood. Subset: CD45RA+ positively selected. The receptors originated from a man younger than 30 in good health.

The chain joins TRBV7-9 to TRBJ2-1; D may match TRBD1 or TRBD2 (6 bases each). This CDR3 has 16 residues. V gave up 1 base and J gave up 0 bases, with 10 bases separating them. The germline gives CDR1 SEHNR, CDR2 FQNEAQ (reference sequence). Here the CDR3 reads CASSLGRDISYNEQFF. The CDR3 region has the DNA TGTGCCAGCAGCTTAGGGCGGGACATCTCCTACAATGAGCAGTTCTTC.

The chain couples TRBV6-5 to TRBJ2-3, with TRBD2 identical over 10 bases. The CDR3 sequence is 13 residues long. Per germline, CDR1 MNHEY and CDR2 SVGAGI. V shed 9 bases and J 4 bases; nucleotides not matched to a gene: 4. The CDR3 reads CASKRGGADTQYF. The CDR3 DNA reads TGTGCCAGTAAGCGGGGGGGCGCAGATACGCAGTATTTT.

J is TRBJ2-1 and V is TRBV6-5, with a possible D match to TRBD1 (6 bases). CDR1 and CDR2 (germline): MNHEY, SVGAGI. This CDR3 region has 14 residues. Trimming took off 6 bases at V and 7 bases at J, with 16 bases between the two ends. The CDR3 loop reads CASRLQGNVNEQFF. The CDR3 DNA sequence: TGTGCCAGCAGGCTACAGGGAAATGTGAATGAGCAGTTCTTC.

The CDR3 loop is CASSFRGLNTEAFF. The CDR3 coding sequence is TGTGCCAGCAGTTTCAGGGGGTTGAACACTGAAGCTTTCTTT. The V gene is TRBV6-5, the J gene TRBJ1-1; 7 bases map to TRBD1. Germline V gene sequence: CDR1 MNHEY, CDR2 SVGAGI. The J segment lost 0 bases and the V segment lost 4 bases, leaving 2 bases of the junction unmatched. The CDR3 has 14 residues.

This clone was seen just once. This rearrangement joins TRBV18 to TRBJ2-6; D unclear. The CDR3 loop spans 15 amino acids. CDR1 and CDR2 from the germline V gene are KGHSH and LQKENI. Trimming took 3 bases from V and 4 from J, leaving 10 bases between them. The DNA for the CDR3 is TGTGCCAGCTCACCTTCAAAGGCAGGGGCCAACGTCCTGACTTTC. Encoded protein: CASSPSKAGANVLTF.

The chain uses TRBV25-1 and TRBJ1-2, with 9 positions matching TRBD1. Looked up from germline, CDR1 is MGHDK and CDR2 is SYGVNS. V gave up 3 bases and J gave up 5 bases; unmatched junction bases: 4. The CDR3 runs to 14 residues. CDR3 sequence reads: CASSEDRGPYGYTF. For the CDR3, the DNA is TGTGCCAGCAGTGAGGACAGGGGCCCTTATGGCTACACCTTC.

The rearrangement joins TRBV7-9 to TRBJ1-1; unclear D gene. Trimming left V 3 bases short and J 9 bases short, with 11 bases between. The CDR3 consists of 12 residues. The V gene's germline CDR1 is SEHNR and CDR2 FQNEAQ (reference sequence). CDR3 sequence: CASSFIGEQAFF. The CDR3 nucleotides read TGTGCCAGCAGCTTCATCGGGGAACAAGCTTTCTTT.

CDR3 coding DNA: TGTGCCAGCAGCTTAGCGTCGGTCGGTCGCTATGGCTACACCTTC. As protein: CASSLASVGRYGYTF. This sequence joins TRBV7-9 and TRBJ1-2, with D uncertain. V lost 0 bases and J lost 4, with 12 bases in between. CDR1 is SEHNR and CDR2 is FQNEAQ in the germline V gene (reference sequence). The CDR3 sequence is 15 residues long.

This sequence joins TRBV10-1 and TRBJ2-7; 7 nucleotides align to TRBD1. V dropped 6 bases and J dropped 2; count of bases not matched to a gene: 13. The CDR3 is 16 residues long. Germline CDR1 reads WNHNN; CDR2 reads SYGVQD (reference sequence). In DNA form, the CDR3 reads TGCGCCAGCAGCGAAAGACCGGGACAGTCGGCCTACGAGCAGTACTTC. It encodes CASSERPGQSAYEQYF.

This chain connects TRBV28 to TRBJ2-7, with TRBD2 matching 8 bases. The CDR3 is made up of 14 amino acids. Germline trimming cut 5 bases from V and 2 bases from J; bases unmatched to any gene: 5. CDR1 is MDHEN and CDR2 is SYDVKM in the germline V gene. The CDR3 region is CASSATSEAYEQYF. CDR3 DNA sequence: TGTGCCAGCAGTGCGACTAGCGAAGCCTACGAGCAGTACTTC.

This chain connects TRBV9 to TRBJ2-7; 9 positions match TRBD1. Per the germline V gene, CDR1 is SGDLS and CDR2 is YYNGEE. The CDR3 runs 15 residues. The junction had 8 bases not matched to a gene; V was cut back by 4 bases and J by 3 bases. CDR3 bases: TGTGCCAGCAGCCCCACCAGGGGACAGGGCTACGAGCAGTACTTC. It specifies CASSPTRGQGYEQYF.

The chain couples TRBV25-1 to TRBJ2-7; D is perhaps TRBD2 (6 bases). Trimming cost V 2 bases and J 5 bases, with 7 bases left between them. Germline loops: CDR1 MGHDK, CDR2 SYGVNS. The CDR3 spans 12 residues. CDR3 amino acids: CASSELANEQYF. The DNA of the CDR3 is TGTGCCAGCAGTGAACTAGCGAACGAGCAGTACTTC.

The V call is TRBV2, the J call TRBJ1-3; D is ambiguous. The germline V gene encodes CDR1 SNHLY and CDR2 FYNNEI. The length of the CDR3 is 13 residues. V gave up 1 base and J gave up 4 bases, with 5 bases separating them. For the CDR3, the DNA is TGTGCCAGCAGTGAAGGATACGGAAACACCATATATTTT. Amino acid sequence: CASSEGYGNTIYF. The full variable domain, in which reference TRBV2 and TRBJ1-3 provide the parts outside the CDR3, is EPEVTQTPSHQVTQMGQEVILRCVPISNHLYFYWYRQILGQKVEFLVSFYNNEISEKSEIFDDQFSVERPDGSNFTLKIRSTKLEDSAMYFCASSEGYGNTIYFGEGSWLTVV.

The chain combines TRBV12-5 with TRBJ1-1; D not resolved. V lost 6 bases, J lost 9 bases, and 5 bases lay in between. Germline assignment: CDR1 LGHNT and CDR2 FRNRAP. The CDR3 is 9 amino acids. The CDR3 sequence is CASGLQAFF. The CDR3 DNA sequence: TGTGCTAGTGGCCTACAAGCTTTCTTT.

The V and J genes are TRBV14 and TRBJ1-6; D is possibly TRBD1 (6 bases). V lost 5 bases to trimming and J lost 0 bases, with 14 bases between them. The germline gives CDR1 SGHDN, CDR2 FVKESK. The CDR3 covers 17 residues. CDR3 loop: CASSLYQGSSYNSPLHF. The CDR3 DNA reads TGTGCCAGCAGCTTATACCAGGGGAGCTCCTATAATTCACCCCTCCACTTT.

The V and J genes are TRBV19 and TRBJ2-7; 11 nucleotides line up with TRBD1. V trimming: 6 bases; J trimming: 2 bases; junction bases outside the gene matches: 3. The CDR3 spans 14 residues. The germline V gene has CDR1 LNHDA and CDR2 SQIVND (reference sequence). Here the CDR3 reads CASSRTGGPYEQYF. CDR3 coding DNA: TGTGCCAGTAGCCGGACAGGGGGCCCCTACGAGCAGTACTTC.

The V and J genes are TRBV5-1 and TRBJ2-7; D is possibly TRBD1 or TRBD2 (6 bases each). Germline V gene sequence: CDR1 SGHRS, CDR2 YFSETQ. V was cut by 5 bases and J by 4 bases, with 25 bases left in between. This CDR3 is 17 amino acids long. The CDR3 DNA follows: TGCGCCAGCAGTATCCAACCGGGTGGAGGGGGGATTTACGAGCAGTACTTC. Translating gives CASSIQPGGGGIYEQYF.

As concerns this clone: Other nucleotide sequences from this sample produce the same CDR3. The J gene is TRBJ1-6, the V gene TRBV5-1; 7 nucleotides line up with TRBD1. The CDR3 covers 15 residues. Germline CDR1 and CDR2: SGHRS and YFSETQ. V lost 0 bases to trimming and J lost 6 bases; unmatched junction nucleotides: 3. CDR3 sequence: CASSLEGTANSPLHF. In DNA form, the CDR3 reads TGCGCCAGCAGCTTGGAGGGGACAGCTAATTCACCCCTCCACTTT.

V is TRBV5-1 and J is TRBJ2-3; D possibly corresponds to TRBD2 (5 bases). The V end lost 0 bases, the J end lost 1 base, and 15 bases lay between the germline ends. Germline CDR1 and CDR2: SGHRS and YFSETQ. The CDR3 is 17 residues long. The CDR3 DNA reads TGCGCCAGCAGCTTGGCCCCTAGCATTATGGGCACAGATACGCAGTATTTT. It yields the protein CASSLAPSIMGTDTQYF.

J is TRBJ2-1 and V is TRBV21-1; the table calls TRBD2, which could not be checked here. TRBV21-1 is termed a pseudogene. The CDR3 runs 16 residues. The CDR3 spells CASSKICPSGSHEQFF. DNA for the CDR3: TGTGCCAGCAGCAAAATCTGTCCTAGCGGGAGCCATGAGCAGTTCTTC.

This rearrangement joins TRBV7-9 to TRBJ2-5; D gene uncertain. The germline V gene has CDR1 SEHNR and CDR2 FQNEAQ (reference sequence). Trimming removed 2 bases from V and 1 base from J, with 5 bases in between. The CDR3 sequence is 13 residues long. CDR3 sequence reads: CASSLQPQETQYF. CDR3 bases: TGTGCCAGCAGCTTACAACCCCAAGAGACCCAGTACTTC.

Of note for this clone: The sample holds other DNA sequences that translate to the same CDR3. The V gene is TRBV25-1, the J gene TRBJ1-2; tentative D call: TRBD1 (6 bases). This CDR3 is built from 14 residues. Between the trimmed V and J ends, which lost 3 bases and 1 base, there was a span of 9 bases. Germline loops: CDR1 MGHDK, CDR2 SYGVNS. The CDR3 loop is CASSETGLNYGYTF. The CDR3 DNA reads TGTGCCAGCAGTGAGACAGGCCTTAACTATGGCTACACCTTC.

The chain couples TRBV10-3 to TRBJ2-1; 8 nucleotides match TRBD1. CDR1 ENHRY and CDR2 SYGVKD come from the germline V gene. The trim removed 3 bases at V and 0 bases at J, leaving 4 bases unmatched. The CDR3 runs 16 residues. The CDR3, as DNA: TGTGCCATCAGTGATTCAGGGGGCGCCTCCTACAATGAGCAGTTCTTC. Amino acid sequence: CAISDSGGASYNEQFF.

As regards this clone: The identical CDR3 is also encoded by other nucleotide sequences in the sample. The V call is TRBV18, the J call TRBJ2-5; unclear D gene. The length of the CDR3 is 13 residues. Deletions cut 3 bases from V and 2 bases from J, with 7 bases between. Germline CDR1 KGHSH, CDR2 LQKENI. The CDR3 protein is CASSPNSQETQYF. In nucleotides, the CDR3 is TGTGCCAGCTCACCCAACAGTCAAGAGACCCAGTACTTC.

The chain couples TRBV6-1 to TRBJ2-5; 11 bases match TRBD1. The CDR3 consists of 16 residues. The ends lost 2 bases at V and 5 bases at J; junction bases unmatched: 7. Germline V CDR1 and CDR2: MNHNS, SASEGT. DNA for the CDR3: TGTGCCAGCAGTGAATGGACAGGGGGCGACAGGGAGACCCAGTACTTC. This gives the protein CASSEWTGGDRETQYF.